This TCR beta chain was obtained from a study of shared clonotypes between healthy human individuals. The CDR3 contains 16 residues. With V trimmed by 3 bases and J by 0 bases, 11 bases remained unmatched. The germline gives CDR1 GTSNPN, CDR2 SVGIG (reference sequence). As defined, naive CD8 cells were CD45RO-negative and positively selected for CCR7, with terminally differentiated effector memory CD45RA+ cells excluded. Study-level findings and limits: Naive subsets generally had larger estimated richness than memory subsets. Sorted-subset sequencing was shown by rarefaction to be incomplete despite large depth. Donors were few, which limited the genetic and exposure-history diversity represented.

Libraries were prepared by immunoSEQ multiplex PCR; TCRdb keeps only in-frame clonotypes and omits some of them. Here the sample spans some 2,000,000 clones, around 96% being singletons. On this clone: Its antigen is currently unknown.

This receptor was identified in a man younger than 30 in good health. The V call is TRBV30, the J call TRBJ2-7; 7 bases match TRBD1. Sequenced material: naive CD8+ T cells sorted from blood. The CDR3 here is CAWRPTGTASSYEQYF. CDR3 bases: TGTGCCTGGAGACCCACCGGGACAGCAAGCTCCTACGAGCAGTACTTC.